The next 26 T cell receptor beta chains were all read from a single sample in a study of shared clonotypes between healthy human individuals. Produced via immunoSEQ multiplex PCR; TCRdb's table is partial and in-frame only. The table has hundreds of thousands of clones, about 97% seen once. The specimen sequenced was memory CD8+ T cells sorted from blood. Subset denoted: CD45RO+ cells pooled with CCR7-negative TemRA cells. All receptors come from a man aged 25-40 years in good health.

The chain couples TRBV7-2 to TRBJ2-7, with D unclear. V gave up 0 bases and J gave up 0 bases, with 18 bases separating them. This CDR3 spans 18 amino acids. Looked up from germline, CDR1 is SGHTA and CDR2 is FQGNSA. This CDR3 is CASSLAVQVGQRSYEQYF. The DNA of the CDR3 is TGTGCCAGCAGCTTAGCGGTCCAGGTCGGGCAGCGCTCCTACGAGCAGTACTTC.

The chain combines TRBV11-2 with TRBJ2-7, with D unresolved. Trimming pared 3 bases from V and 0 bases from J, leaving 6 bases between. The CDR3 has 13 amino acids. The V gene's germline CDR1 is SGHAT and CDR2 FQNNGV. The CDR3 here is CASSFRISYEQYF. The CDR3, as DNA: TGTGCCAGCAGCTTCAGGATCTCCTACGAGCAGTACTTC.

The J gene is TRBJ1-2, the V gene TRBV11-2, with a weak D call TRBD1 (5 bases). The V gene's germline CDR1 is SGHAT and CDR2 FQNNGV. V lost 2 bases and J lost 10, with 14 bases in between. CDR3 length: 13 residues. The chain's CDR3 is CASSLRVLGVYTF. CDR3 coding DNA: TGTGCCAGCAGCTTAAGAGTTCTGGGGGTCTACACCTTC.

The chain employs TRBV5-1 and TRBJ2-5, with D unresolved. Per germline, CDR1 SGHRS and CDR2 YFSETQ. The CDR3 is 14 amino acids. Trimming took off 2 bases at V and 4 bases at J, with 12 bases between the two ends. Here the CDR3 reads CASSLLGTSETQYF. DNA of the CDR3: TGCGCCAGCAGCTTACTTGGTACCTCAGAGACCCAGTACTTC.

The CDR3 DNA follows: TGTGCCAGCAACGTCGGGCCAGGCAATGGCTACACCTTC. Encoded protein: CASNVGPGNGYTF. This rearrangement joins TRBV2 to TRBJ1-2; no firm D call. There are 13 residues in the CDR3. Trimming left V 7 bases short and J 6 bases short, with 15 bases between. Germline V gives CDR1 SNHLY, CDR2 FYNNEI.

This sequence joins TRBV10-3 and TRBJ1-5; possible D gene TRBD1, 6 bases. Deletions cut 3 bases from V and 2 bases from J, with 14 bases between. The CDR3 runs to 16 residues. Germline lookup yields CDR1 ENHRY and CDR2 SYGVKD. CDR3 DNA sequence: TGTGCCATCAGTGAAGGGTGGGGGGCTGGCAATCAGCCCCAGCATTTT. Translated, it gives CAISEGWGAGNQPQHF.

The chain combines TRBV6-6 with TRBJ2-3; TRBD1 might be the D (5 bases). The CDR3 spans 15 residues. The V end lost 1 base, the J end lost 1 base, and 9 bases lay between the germline ends. Looked up from germline, CDR1 is MNHNY and CDR2 is SVGAGI (reference sequence). The CDR3 reads CASSYYGARTDTQYF. The CDR3 nucleotides read TGTGCCAGCAGTTACTATGGGGCCCGCACAGATACGCAGTATTTT.

The V gene is TRBV2, the J gene TRBJ2-1, with D possibly matching TRBD2 (5 bases). Deletions cut 6 bases from V and 6 bases from J, with 18 bases between. The CDR3 totals 15 residues. Germline assignment: CDR1 SNHLY and CDR2 FYNNEI. The CDR3 sequence: CASSRPSPLANEQFF. The CDR3 nucleotides read TGTGCCAGCAGCCGACCTAGCCCACTGGCCAATGAGCAGTTCTTC.

V gene TRBV19 combines with J gene TRBJ2-3; weak D call: TRBD2 (5 bases). Trimming removed 5 bases at V and 10 bases at J, with 19 bases between. Germline assignment: CDR1 LNHDA and CDR2 SQIVND (reference sequence). The CDR3 has 14 residues. For the CDR3, the DNA is TGTGCCAGTAGTGCGGGCGACTACTCAACGCCGCAGTATTTT. It yields the protein CASSAGDYSTPQYF.

CDR3 coding DNA: TGTGCCAGCAGCTTAGTCGGTGGCCTAAAAACAGATACGCAGTATTTT. Translating it yields CASSLVGGLKTDTQYF. The rearrangement uses TRBV11-2 and TRBJ2-3; D call uncertain. The germline CDR1 and CDR2 sequences are SGHAT and FQNNGV. There are 16 residues in the CDR3. Trimming pared 1 base from V and 3 bases from J, leaving 14 bases between.

This clone was detected only a few times. The DNA of the CDR3 is TGTGCCAGCAGGACAGGGGGCTCCTACGAGCAGTACTTC. This encodes CASRTGGSYEQYF. The chain joins TRBV28 to TRBJ2-7; 9 nucleotides match TRBD1. The CDR3 has 13 amino acids. Looked up from germline, CDR1 is MDHEN and CDR2 is SYDVKM. V lost 6 bases and J lost 0; bases outside the gene matches: 0.

This clone appeared a single time. The chain uses TRBV4-1 and TRBJ2-1; D uncertain. Trimming took off 2 bases at V and 8 bases at J, with 16 bases between the two ends. The CDR3 is 15 residues long. CDR1 MGHRA and CDR2 YSYEKL come from the germline V gene. For the CDR3, the DNA is TGCGCCAGCAGCCAATCGCCGAACTTGGTCTATGAGCAGTTCTTC. It yields the protein CASSQSPNLVYEQFF.

The chain is built from TRBV30 and TRBJ2-7, with 7 bases that match TRBD1. Germline-derived CDR1 and CDR2 are GTSNPN and SVGIG (reference sequence). The CDR3 contains 14 residues. The ends lost 2 bases at V and 4 bases at J; junction bases unmatched: 8. The DNA for the CDR3 is TGTGCCTGGAGTTTGACGGGACAGCATTACGAGCAGTACTTC. The encoded protein is CAWSLTGQHYEQYF.

This clone was seen only a few times. This chain joins TRBV5-1 and TRBJ2-7, with D uncertain. Germline V gives CDR1 SGHRS, CDR2 YFSETQ. V lost 0 bases to trimming and J lost 2 bases, with 15 bases between them. The CDR3 extends over 16 amino acids. In DNA, the CDR3 is TGCGCCAGCAGCTTGGGGTATCTATCCGGACCCTACGAGCAGTACTTC. Translated: CASSLGYLSGPYEQYF.

The chain has TRBV10-3 and TRBJ1-2, with D unclear. CDR3 length: 13 residues. The germline V and J ends were trimmed by 2 bases and 2 bases, with 6 bases remaining between them. The germline V gene has CDR1 ENHRY and CDR2 SYGVKD. The CDR3 reads CAISEKKNYGYTF. CDR3 nucleotides: TGTGCCATCAGTGAGAAAAAAAACTATGGCTACACCTTC.

The chain joins TRBV19 to TRBJ2-6; D may correspond to TRBD1 or TRBD2 (5 bases each). Germline V gives CDR1 LNHDA, CDR2 SQIVND (reference sequence). The CDR3 loop spans 15 amino acids. V gave up 5 bases and J gave up 0 bases, with 8 bases separating them. The DNA for the CDR3 is TGTGCCAGTAGTCTTGGGGGCTCTGGGGCCAACGTCCTGACTTTC. Its translation is CASSLGGSGANVLTF.

The chain is built from TRBV27 and TRBJ2-5, with D uncertain. This CDR3 spans 13 amino acids. Trimming stripped 5 bases from V and 9 bases from J, with 16 bases between. Looked up from germline, CDR1 is MNHEY and CDR2 is SMNVEV (reference sequence). The CDR3 region has the DNA TGTGCCAGCAGTCCAGGACGTTCAGTACCCCAGTACTTC. Protein: CASSPGRSVPQYF.

V is TRBV7-9 and J is TRBJ2-3; 7 bases are shared with TRBD1. Germline trimming cut 6 bases from V and 4 bases from J; bases unmatched to any gene: 13. Germline V gene sequence: CDR1 SEHNR, CDR2 FQNEAQ (reference sequence). The CDR3 length is 16 residues. CDR3 loop: CASRREGQARADTQYF. The CDR3 region has the DNA TGTGCCAGCAGGCGCGAAGGACAGGCAAGGGCAGATACGCAGTATTTT.

The V gene is TRBV2, the J gene TRBJ2-1; no clear D gene. Germline CDR1 is SNHLY and CDR2 is FYNNEI. Trimming stripped 8 bases from V and 12 bases from J, with 14 bases between. The CDR3 consists of 11 residues. CDR3 region: CASLKLEGQFF. The CDR3, as DNA: TGTGCCAGCCTAAAGCTAGAAGGGCAGTTCTTC.

The rearrangement uses TRBV4-1 and TRBJ2-7; 9 bases align to TRBD1. In germline, CDR1 is MGHRA, CDR2 YSYEKL. V was clipped by 6 bases and J by 5 bases; unmatched bases: 8. The CDR3 is 14 residues long. CDR3 sequence: CASSPGQGLDEQYF. The CDR3, as DNA: TGCGCCAGCAGTCCCGGACAGGGGCTCGACGAGCAGTACTTC.

The CDR3 spells CASSPPGPSYEQYF. The CDR3 nucleotides are TGCGCCAGCAGCCCCCCCGGGCCGAGCTACGAGCAGTACTTC. This chain uses TRBV5-1 with TRBJ2-7; D call uncertain. From germline, CDR1 is SGHRS and CDR2 YFSETQ. The CDR3 length is 14 residues. The V and J ends lost 4 bases and 3 bases respectively, with 14 bases between them.

V gene TRBV5-1 combines with J gene TRBJ2-3; 7 bases align to TRBD2. Germline CDR1 SGHRS, CDR2 YFSETQ. The CDR3 length is 15 residues. The ends lost 2 bases at V and 2 bases at J; junction bases unmatched: 5. The CDR3 is CASSFSGTVTDTQYF. The CDR3 DNA reads TGCGCCAGCAGCTTCAGCGGGACCGTCACAGATACGCAGTATTTT.

This sequence joins TRBV27 and TRBJ2-1; 7 positions match TRBD1. Germline V CDR1 and CDR2: MNHEY, SMNVEV (reference sequence). CDR3 length: 14 amino acids. The ends lost 5 bases at V and 2 bases at J; junction bases unmatched: 3. CDR3 protein: CASSVRGTYNEQFF. For the CDR3, the DNA is TGTGCCAGCAGTGTCAGGGGGACCTACAATGAGCAGTTCTTC.

V usage is TRBV5-1 and J usage is TRBJ1-1; the match to TRBD1 covers 10 bases. Per germline, CDR1 SGHRS and CDR2 YFSETQ. The J segment lost 7 bases and the V segment lost 5 bases, leaving 5 bases of the junction unmatched. The CDR3 has 13 residues. As DNA, the CDR3 is TGCGCCAGCAGTCGGGACAGGGGAAATGAAGCTTTCTTT. Amino acid sequence: CASSRDRGNEAFF.

The rearrangement links TRBV10-1 to TRBJ2-1, with 7 bases lining up with TRBD2. CDR3 length: 15 amino acids. Germline V gives CDR1 WNHNN, CDR2 SYGVQD (reference sequence). After removal of 3 bases from V and 7 bases from J, the junction contained 9 bases not matched to a gene. This CDR3 is CASSERTSFLNEQFF. The CDR3 coding sequence is TGCGCCAGCAGTGAAAGGACTAGTTTCTTGAATGAGCAGTTCTTC.

As to this clone: A junction end diverges from the germline sequence, so it may reflect a read error. The gene calls are TRBV10-3 and TRBJ2-2, with D possibly matching TRBD1 (5 bases). This CDR3 contains 13 residues. Germline-derived CDR1 and CDR2 are ENHRY and SYGVKD. CDR3 loop: CAIRTANTGELFF. CDR3 bases: TGTGCCATCAGGACAGCGAATACCGGGGAGCTGTTTTTT.